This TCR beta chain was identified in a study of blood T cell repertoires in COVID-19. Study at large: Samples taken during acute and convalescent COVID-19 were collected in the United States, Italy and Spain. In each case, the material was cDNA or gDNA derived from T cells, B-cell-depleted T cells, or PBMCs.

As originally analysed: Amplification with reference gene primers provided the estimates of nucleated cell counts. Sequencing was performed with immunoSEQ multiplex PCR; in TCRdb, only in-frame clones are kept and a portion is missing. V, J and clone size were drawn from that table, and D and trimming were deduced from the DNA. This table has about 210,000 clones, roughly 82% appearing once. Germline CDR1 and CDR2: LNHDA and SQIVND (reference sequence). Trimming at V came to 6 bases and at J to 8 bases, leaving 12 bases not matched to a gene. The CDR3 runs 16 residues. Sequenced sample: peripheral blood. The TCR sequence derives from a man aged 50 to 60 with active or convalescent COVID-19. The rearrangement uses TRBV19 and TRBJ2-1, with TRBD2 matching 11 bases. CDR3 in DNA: TGTGCCAGTAGGGGGCTTAGCGGGAGGGATTTTGATGAGCAGTTCTTC. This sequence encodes CASRGLSGRDFDEQFF.